The T cell receptor beta chain described here comes from a study of blood T cell repertoires in COVID-19. Study in general: COVID-19 samples from acute and convalescent phases originated in the United States, Italy and Spain.

Only one count was recorded for this clone. Trimming stripped 2 bases from V and 4 bases from J, with 10 bases between. The CDR3 loop spans 13 amino acids. The germline V gene encodes CDR1 SGHRS and CDR2 YFSETQ. The method was immunoSEQ multiplex PCR; TCRdb's version includes in-frame clones alone and lacks a portion of them. The sample yields fewer than 250,000 clones, more than 75% seen once. This chain connects TRBV5-1 to TRBJ2-7; D may be TRBD1 (6 bases). The origin of this receptor is a man in his forties or fifties with COVID-19, enrolled during active disease. Sequenced sample: peripheral blood. CDR3 bases: TGCGCCAGCAGCTTCGGGACAAAGTACGAGCAGTACTTC. Protein product: CASSFGTKYEQYF.